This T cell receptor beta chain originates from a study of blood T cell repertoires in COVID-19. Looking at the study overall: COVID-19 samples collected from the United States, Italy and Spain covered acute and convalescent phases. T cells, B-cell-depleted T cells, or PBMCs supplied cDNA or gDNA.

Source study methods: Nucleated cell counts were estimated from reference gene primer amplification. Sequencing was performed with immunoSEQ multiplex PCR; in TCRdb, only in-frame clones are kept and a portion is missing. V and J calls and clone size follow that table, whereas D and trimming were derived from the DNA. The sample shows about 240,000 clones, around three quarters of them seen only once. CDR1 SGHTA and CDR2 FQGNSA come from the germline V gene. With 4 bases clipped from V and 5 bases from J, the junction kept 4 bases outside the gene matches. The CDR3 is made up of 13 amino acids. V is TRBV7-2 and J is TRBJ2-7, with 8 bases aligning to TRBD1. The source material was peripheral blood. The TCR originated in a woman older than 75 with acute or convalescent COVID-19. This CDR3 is CASSSRQGNEQYF. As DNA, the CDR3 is TGTGCCAGCAGCTCCCGACAGGGGAACGAGCAGTACTTC.